This T cell receptor beta chain originates from a study of blood T cell repertoires in COVID-19. Overall study context: Researchers got acute and convalescent COVID-19 samples from the United States, Italy and Spain. From T cells, B-cell-depleted T cells, or PBMCs came the material, which was cDNA or gDNA.

Sequenced by immunoSEQ multiplex PCR; TCRdb stores in-frame clones only, minus some. The repertoire includes roughly 150,000 clones, approximately 91% of them detected once, and roughly 2.1% sits in the top ten. The receptor comes from a man aged 18 to 30 with acute or convalescent COVID-19. The sample taken for sequencing was peripheral blood.

The CDR3, as DNA: TGTGCCAGCTCACCTAGGTCATCGGGGTCCAACACTGAAGCTTTCTTT. Residues: CASSPRSSGSNTEAFF. This chain uses TRBV18 with TRBJ1-1; no clear D gene. Trimming took off 3 bases at V and 2 bases at J, with 16 bases between the two ends. There are 16 residues in the CDR3. Germline lookup yields CDR1 KGHSH and CDR2 LQKENI.